Presented here are 17 T cell receptor beta chains from one specimen sequenced in a study of identical twins. TCRdb called the 5' RACE reads again in MiXCR, with one record for every CDR3 protein. The sample lists some 1,700,000 distinct CDR3 sequences, more than 30% occurring once. Sequenced sample: cord blood. The receptors shown here come from a newborn girl in good health.

The V gene is TRBV20-1, the J gene TRBJ2-4; D remains ambiguous. The CDR3 is made up of 15 amino acids. V lost 0 bases, J lost 0 bases, and 9 bases lay in between. CDR1 and CDR2 (germline): DFQATT, SNEGSKA (reference sequence). In DNA, the CDR3 is TGCAGTGCTAGAGATCAGTCTCTAGCCAAAAACATTCAGTACTTC. Translating gives CSARDQSLAKNIQYF.

Points on this clonotype: One junction end does not reproduce the germline sequence, and a read error may be involved. The gene calls are TRBV5-1 and TRBJ2-2; 10 nucleotides line up with TRBD2. The CDR3 sequence is 15 residues long. CDR1 is SGHRS, CDR2 YFSETQ, per germline. CDR3 residues: CASSWELAGTGELFF. The CDR3, as DNA: TGTGCCAGCAGCTGGGAACTAGCGGGGACCGGGGAGCTGTTTTTT.

In this sample, this clonotype turned up a few times. This chain joins TRBV27 and TRBJ1-1, with D perhaps TRBD1 (5 bases). CDR1 is MNHEY and CDR2 is SMNVEV in the germline V gene (reference sequence). This CDR3 region has 16 residues. Trimming cost V 1 base and J 1 base, with 13 bases left between them. CDR3 nucleotides: TGTGCCAGCAGTTTATACGTGGGGACCACGAACACTGAAGCTTTCTTT. Translating gives CASSLYVGTTNTEAFF.

The chain couples TRBV11-2 to TRBJ2-5, with 9 bases identical to TRBD2. Germline-derived CDR1 and CDR2 are SGHAT and FQNNGV. The trim removed 6 bases at V and 2 bases at J, leaving 10 bases unmatched. The length of the CDR3 is 16 residues. CDR3 region: CASRLGGLAGQETQYF. DNA for the CDR3: TGTGCCAGCAGGCTTGGTGGCCTAGCGGGACAAGAGACCCAGTACTTC.

The DNA for the CDR3 is TGTGCCAGCAGCTCCCCTTACGAAGGGACCCAGTACTTC. Translation: CASSSPYEGTQYF. The V gene is TRBV7-2, the J gene TRBJ2-5; D call uncertain. Germline lookup yields CDR1 SGHTA and CDR2 FQGNSA. Trimming cost V 4 bases and J 7 bases, with 13 bases left between them. The CDR3 consists of 13 residues.

This chain connects TRBV12-3 or TRBV12-4 to TRBJ2-1, with 9 bases aligning to TRBD2. The CDR3 has 17 residues. With V trimmed by 3 bases and J by 1 base, 7 bases remained unmatched. The CDR3 DNA reads TGTGCCAGCAGTTTTCTAGCGGGGCGGGAGTCCTACAATGAGCAGTTCTTC. Amino acid sequence: CASSFLAGRESYNEQFF.

This clonotype was detected a few times. The chain recombines TRBV5-1 with TRBJ2-1, with 10 nucleotides matching TRBD1. CDR3 length: 13 residues. J was trimmed by 8 bases and V by 5 bases; bases with no gene match: 4. Germline CDR1 SGHRS, CDR2 YFSETQ. CDR3 DNA: TGCGCCAGCAGGTGGGACAGGGGCTATGAGCAGTTCTTC. Its protein product is CASRWDRGYEQFF.

The chain carries TRBV10-3 and TRBJ2-1; D possibly corresponds to TRBD1 (5 bases). This CDR3 spans 15 amino acids. V lost 4 bases, J lost 5 bases, and 15 bases lay in between. The germline V gene encodes CDR1 ENHRY and CDR2 SYGVKD. In DNA form, the CDR3 reads TGTGCCATCAGTGGCTCCAGGGTAAGGGACAATGAGCAGTTCTTC. Translated: CAISGSRVRDNEQFF.

Note on this clonotype: The junction differs from germline at one of its ends, possibly a read error. V usage is TRBV20-1 and J usage is TRBJ1-5, with TRBD1 matching 8 bases. The CDR3 is 17 amino acids. In germline, CDR1 is DFQATT, CDR2 SNEGSKA (reference sequence). As DNA, the CDR3 is TGCAGCGCTAGAGATCCCGCGCAGGGACAGGGCAATCAGCCCCAGCATTTT. This sequence encodes CSARDPAQGQGNQPQHF.

This clonotype was observed a handful of times. The chain recombines TRBV20-1 with TRBJ2-3; tentative D call: TRBD2 (5 bases). Germline values: CDR1 DFQATT, CDR2 SNEGSKA (reference sequence). The CDR3 spans 14 residues. The CDR3 here is CSQTLDTSTDTQYF. The DNA for the CDR3 is TGCAGCCAAACACTAGACACTAGCACAGATACGCAGTATTTT.

In this sample, this clonotype turned up a few times. V gene TRBV21-1 combines with J gene TRBJ1-2; TRBD1 was called by the table and not checked on the DNA. TRBV21-1 is assigned pseudogene status. This CDR3 has 16 amino acids. CDR3 bases: TGTGCCAGCAGCAAAGGAAGACAGTCTCGACGGTATGGCTACACCTTC. It specifies CASSKGRQSRRYGYTF.

Note on this clonotype: At one boundary the junction diverges from the germline segment, which might be a read error. V and J are TRBV7-9 and TRBJ2-4; weak D call: TRBD1 (6 bases). This CDR3 is 17 amino acids long. CDR1 is SEHNR and CDR2 is FQNEAQ in the germline V gene (reference sequence). CDR3 protein: CSSSLAPSQGPKNIQYF. In nucleotides, the CDR3 is TGTTCCAGCAGCTTAGCGCCTAGTCAGGGGCCAAAAAACATTCAGTACTTC.

This sequence joins TRBV12-3 or TRBV12-4 and TRBJ1-2; no reliable D call. The CDR3 runs 12 residues. Trimming removed 7 bases from V and 5 bases from J, with 11 bases in between. CDR3 DNA sequence: TGTGCCAGCACCGTTACCCGATATGGCTACACCTTC. This translates into CASTVTRYGYTF.

This clonotype was seen a handful of times. The V gene is TRBV24-1, the J gene TRBJ2-1; no definite D call. The CDR3 runs 14 residues. CDR1 is KGHDR and CDR2 is SFDVKD in the germline V gene. V lost 4 bases to trimming and J lost 8 bases, with 14 bases between them. CDR3 coding DNA: TGTGCCACCAGTGACTCATGGGGTGGCGATGAGCAGTTCTTC. Residues: CATSDSWGGDEQFF.

V gene TRBV20-1 combines with J gene TRBJ2-1, with D maybe TRBD2 (6 bases). CDR1 DFQATT and CDR2 SNEGSKA come from the germline V gene (reference sequence). CDR3 length equals 14 residues. The germline V and J ends were trimmed by 6 bases and 5 bases, with 17 bases remaining between them. The CDR3 protein is CSAPRTNTHNEQFF. CDR3 DNA: TGCAGTGCGCCCCGGACTAACACCCACAATGAGCAGTTCTTC.

This clonotype occurred many times. The rearrangement uses TRBV7-2 and TRBJ2-1, with D tentatively TRBD1 (6 bases). Germline V gives CDR1 SGHTA, CDR2 FQGNSA. The CDR3 totals 16 residues. Trimming left V 1 base short and J 1 base short, with 11 bases between. The CDR3 reads CASSLVGGLSYNEQFF. CDR3 DNA sequence: TGTGCCAGCAGCTTAGTTGGGGGCCTGTCCTACAATGAGCAGTTCTTC.

This clonotype has a handful of counts. V gene TRBV20-1 combines with J gene TRBJ2-7; TRBD2 might be the D (6 bases). Germline V CDR1 and CDR2: DFQATT, SNEGSKA (reference sequence). The CDR3 length is 14 residues. The V end lost 3 bases, the J end lost 1 base, and 13 bases lay between the germline ends. The CDR3 region is CSARDRGGSYEQYF. CDR3 DNA: TGCAGTGCTAGGGATCGGGGAGGATCCTACGAGCAGTACTTC.